The 32 T cell receptor beta chains presented below share a single source sample, sequenced in a study of shared clonotypes between healthy human individuals. TCRdb's copy holds only in-frame clones and misses some; the assay was immunoSEQ multiplex PCR. Altogether 170,000 or so clones are present, around 63% being singletons, with the ten largest covering 8% to 13%. Source material: memory CD4+ T cells sorted from blood. As to subset: CD45RA-negative fraction. The origin of the receptors is a man in his thirties or forties in good health.

The genes are TRBV4-3 and TRBJ2-3; 7 bases match TRBD2. Germline V CDR1 and CDR2: LGHNA, YSLEER. The CDR3 spans 15 residues. V lost 3 bases to trimming and J lost 4 bases; unmatched junction nucleotides: 7. CDR3 amino acids: CASSQRGTNSDTQYF. CDR3 bases: TGCGCCAGCAGCCAGCGGGGGACTAATTCAGATACGCAGTATTTT.

V gene TRBV25-1 combines with J gene TRBJ2-3; TRBD1 aligns across 8 bases. Trimming cost V 5 bases and J 4 bases; bases outside gene matches: 11. The CDR3 loop spans 16 amino acids. The V gene's germline CDR1 is MGHDK and CDR2 SYGVNS. In nucleotides, the CDR3 is TGTGCCAGCAGTCGAGGGGGGACAGGATATTCAGATACGCAGTATTTT. As protein: CASSRGGTGYSDTQYF. Using reference TRBV25-1 and TRBJ2-3 for the parts outside the CDR3, the full variable domain is EADIYQTPRYLVIGTGKKITLECSQTMGHDKMYWYQQDPGMELHLIHYSYGVNSTEKGDLSSESTVSRIRTEHFPLTLESARPSHTSQYLCASSRGGTGYSDTQYFGPGTRLTVL.

By share, this clone counts as medium-sized. The V call is TRBV2, the J call TRBJ2-1; D is tentatively TRBD1 or TRBD2 (6 bases each). There are 13 residues in the CDR3. Trimming shortened V by 6 bases and J by 8 bases, and 14 bases separated the two germline ends. The germline gives CDR1 SNHLY, CDR2 FYNNEI. CDR3 nucleotides: TGTGCCAGCAGAGGGGGGTTCTCACATGAGCAGTTCTTC. It encodes CASRGGFSHEQFF.

This clone was seen a few times. This same CDR3 is encoded by further DNA sequences in the sample. J is TRBJ2-3 and V is TRBV7-3, with 7 positions matching TRBD2. The ends lost 2 bases at V and 1 base at J; junction bases unmatched: 0. The CDR3 has 14 residues. The V gene's germline CDR1 is SGHTA and CDR2 FQGTGA. The CDR3: CASSLAGGTDTQYF. CDR3 DNA sequence: TGTGCCAGCAGCTTAGCGGGAGGCACAGATACGCAGTATTTT. Based on the CDR3 plus reference TRBV7-3 and TRBJ2-3, the full variable domain is GAGVSQTPSNKVTEKGKYVELRCDPISGHTALYWYRQSLGQGPEFLIYFQGTGAADDSGLPNDRFFAVRPEGSVSTLKIQRTERGDSAVYLCASSLAGGTDTQYFGPGTRLTVL.

This clone was detected only once. The CDR3 region is CASRPGFQENTIYF. The CDR3, as DNA: TGTGCCAGCAGACCAGGTTTCCAGGAAAACACCATATATTTT. J is TRBJ1-3 and V is TRBV6-6; D ambiguous. From germline, CDR1 is MNHNY and CDR2 SVGAGI (reference sequence). The CDR3 length is 14 residues. The germline V and J ends were trimmed by 6 bases and 6 bases, with 15 bases remaining between them.

This clone was counted a single time. This rearrangement joins TRBV6-5 to TRBJ1-1, with a possible D match to TRBD1 (5 bases). V lost 5 bases to trimming and J lost 2 bases, with 15 bases between them. This CDR3 contains 15 residues. CDR1 and CDR2 from the germline V gene are MNHEY and SVGAGI. CDR3 in amino acids: CASSQPGTVNTEAFF. For the CDR3, the DNA is TGTGCCAGCAGTCAACCCGGGACCGTCAACACTGAAGCTTTCTTT.

This clone showed up just a few times. The rearrangement joins TRBV29-1 to TRBJ2-1; unclear D gene. This CDR3 is built from 18 residues. V lost 1 base and J lost 0, with 19 bases in between. Germline loops: CDR1 SQVTM, CDR2 ANQGSEA. Here the CDR3 DNA reads TGCAGCGTTGAAGTGTCTCACGGATCACTAAGCTCCTACAATGAGCAGTTCTTC. This gives the protein CSVEVSHGSLSSYNEQFF.

The rearrangement links TRBV5-1 to TRBJ1-1; a possible D gene is TRBD1 (6 bases). Trimming took 4 bases from V and 2 from J, leaving 12 bases between them. Germline V gene data show CDR1 as SGHRS and CDR2 as YFSETQ. The CDR3 contains 14 residues. DNA of the CDR3: TGCGCCAGCAGCGTGATAGGGGGTAACACTGAAGCTTTCTTT. Amino acid sequence: CASSVIGGNTEAFF.

This chain uses TRBV9 with TRBJ2-7; 9 nucleotides match TRBD2. J was trimmed by 3 bases and V by 0 bases; bases with no gene match: 1. The CDR3 length is 14 residues. The germline V gene has CDR1 SGDLS and CDR2 YYNGEE. CDR3 sequence: CASSVELAGYEQYF. The CDR3 DNA reads TGTGCCAGCAGCGTAGAACTAGCGGGCTACGAGCAGTACTTC.

This clone was counted between two and nine times. The chain recombines TRBV9 with TRBJ1-5; D is perhaps TRBD1 (6 bases). V was clipped by 4 bases and J by 4 bases, with 15 bases between them. The germline gives CDR1 SGDLS, CDR2 YYNGEE. The length of the CDR3 is 15 residues. CDR3 loop: CASSPRGGMNQPQHF. DNA of the CDR3: TGTGCCAGCAGCCCCCGAGGGGGTATGAATCAGCCCCAGCATTTT. Looking up the rest from reference TRBV9 and TRBJ1-5 gives the full variable domain: DSGVTQTPKHLITATGQRVTLRCSPRSGDLSVYWYQQSLDQGLQFLIQYYNGEERAKGNILERFSAQQFPDLHSELNLSSLELGDSALYFCASSPRGGMNQPQHFGDGTRLSIL.

The V gene is TRBV5-1, the J gene TRBJ2-1; 8 bases line up with TRBD2. Germline CDR1 reads SGHRS; CDR2 reads YFSETQ. The CDR3 loop spans 16 amino acids. The V segment lost 0 bases and the J segment 5 bases; nucleotides outside the gene matches: 7. CDR3 nucleotide sequence: TGCGCCAGCAGCTTGGGAACGGGACTAGGAAACAATGAGCAGTTCTTC. This encodes CASSLGTGLGNNEQFF. Full variable domain (remainder filled in from reference TRBV5-1 and TRBJ2-1): KAGVTQTPRYLIKTRGQQVTLSCSPISGHRSVSWYQQTPGQGLQFLFEYFSETQRNKGNFPGRFSGRQFSNSRSEMNVSTLELGDSALYLCASSLGTGLGNNEQFFGPGTRLTVL.

This chain uses TRBV27 with TRBJ1-3; D gene unclear. Trimming removed 3 bases from V and 0 bases from J, with 9 bases in between. Germline values: CDR1 MNHEY, CDR2 SMNVEV (reference sequence). The CDR3 totals 15 residues. The CDR3 protein is CASSLSGDSGNTIYF. CDR3 in DNA: TGTGCCAGCAGTTTGTCAGGTGACTCTGGAAACACCATATATTTT.

V gene TRBV27 combines with J gene TRBJ2-2, with a tentative D call TRBD1 (7 bases). From germline, CDR1 is MNHEY and CDR2 SMNVEV (reference sequence). V dropped 7 bases and J dropped 5 bases, with 17 bases sitting between them. This CDR3 comprises 15 residues. CDR3 amino acids: CASNPTGRSTGELFF. The CDR3 bases are TGTGCCAGCAACCCGACAGGGAGGAGTACCGGGGAGCTGTTTTTT.

This chain uses TRBV7-8 with TRBJ1-5; D is perhaps TRBD1 (6 bases). From germline, CDR1 is SGHVS and CDR2 FQNEAQ. CDR3 length equals 14 residues. V was clipped by 6 bases and J by 5 bases, with 14 bases between them. This chain's CDR3 is CASSSEGGDQPQHF. DNA of the CDR3: TGTGCCAGCAGTAGCGAGGGGGGTGATCAGCCCCAGCATTTT. Looking up the rest from reference TRBV7-8 and TRBJ1-5 gives the full variable domain: GAGVSQSPRYKVAKRGQDVALRCDPISGHVSLFWYQQALGQGPEFLTYFQNEAQLDKSGLPSDRFFAERPEGSVSTLKIQRTQQEDSAVYLCASSSEGGDQPQHFGDGTRLSIL.

This clone was found many times. The rearrangement uses TRBV15 and TRBJ1-2; D gene ambiguous. Germline loops: CDR1 LNHNV, CDR2 YYDKDF (reference sequence). The CDR3 length is 13 residues. V shed 3 bases and J shed 5 bases, with 10 bases lying between them. As DNA, the CDR3 is TGTGCCACCAGCAGGGGGAGGAGTTATGGCTACACCTTC. This codes for CATSRGRSYGYTF.

The chain links TRBV15 to TRBJ2-5, with D possibly TRBD2 on 5 matching bases. CDR1 and CDR2 (germline): LNHNV, YYDKDF (reference sequence). The V gene lost 0 bases and the J gene lost 1 base, with 9 bases spanning the gap. The CDR3 extends over 15 amino acids. CDR3 sequence reads: CATSRDLTSQETQYF. CDR3 coding DNA: TGTGCCACCAGCAGAGATCTTACTAGCCAAGAGACCCAGTACTTC.

This chain joins TRBV27 and TRBJ2-1; 8 bases map to TRBD1. CDR1 is MNHEY and CDR2 is SMNVEV in the germline V gene (reference sequence). The length of the CDR3 is 16 residues. CDR3 amino acids: CASLSGGPPLYNEQFF. As DNA, the CDR3 is TGTGCTTCCCTCTCAGGGGGCCCACCACTGTACAATGAGCAGTTCTTC.

The V and J genes are TRBV7-9 and TRBJ1-2; the D gene is possibly TRBD1 (6 bases). The V and J ends lost 7 bases and 3 bases respectively, with 15 bases between them. Germline V lookup: CDR1 SEHNR, CDR2 FQNEAQ (reference sequence). The CDR3 covers 14 residues. DNA of the CDR3: TGTGCCAGCACCAATACAGGGTTGGACTATGGCTACACCTTC. It codes for CASTNTGLDYGYTF.

This chain's CDR3 is CASRGASGYGYTF. The CDR3 bases are TGTGCCAGCAGGGGGGCCTCGGGCTATGGCTACACCTTC. This chain joins TRBV2 and TRBJ1-2, with D perhaps matching TRBD1 (6 bases). Trimming pared 6 bases from V and 4 bases from J, leaving 12 bases between. Germline CDR1 reads SNHLY; CDR2 reads FYNNEI. The length of the CDR3 is 13 residues.

The V and J genes are TRBV18 and TRBJ1-1; the D gene is possibly TRBD1 (6 bases). This CDR3 spans 13 amino acids. CDR1 and CDR2 (germline): KGHSH, LQKENI. Trimming left V 5 bases short and J 2 bases short, with 9 bases between. Here the CDR3 DNA reads TGTGCCAGCTCAAGGACAGACAACACTGAAGCTTTCTTT. This translates into CASSRTDNTEAFF.

The genes are TRBV6-1 and TRBJ2-2; D remains unclear. CDR3 length equals 14 residues. CDR1 MNHNS and CDR2 SASEGT come from the germline V gene. Trimming left V 3 bases short and J 2 bases short, with 7 bases between. CDR3 sequence: CASSEDQNTGELFF. The CDR3 bases are TGTGCCAGCAGTGAGGATCAAAACACCGGGGAGCTGTTTTTT.

This chain links TRBV7-9 with TRBJ1-1, with 9 positions matching TRBD1. J was trimmed by 11 bases and V by 5 bases; bases with no gene match: 9. Germline V gene data show CDR1 as SEHNR and CDR2 as FQNEAQ (reference sequence). This CDR3 spans 13 amino acids. This CDR3 is CASSPADRGYAFF. CDR3 in DNA: TGTGCCAGCAGCCCAGCGGACAGGGGTTATGCTTTCTTT.

The chain employs TRBV15 and TRBJ1-5, with TRBD1 matching over 7 bases. This CDR3 is 16 amino acids long. CDR1 LNHNV and CDR2 YYDKDF come from the germline V gene (reference sequence). V shed 2 bases and J 0 bases; nucleotides not matched to a gene: 4. The CDR3 bases are TGTGCCACCAGCAGAACCAGGGGGAATAGCAATCAGCCCCAGCATTTT. Protein sequence: CATSRTRGNSNQPQHF.

The V call is TRBV7-2, the J call TRBJ1-1, with D possibly TRBD1 on 5 matching bases. V was shortened by 1 base and J by 4 bases, with 10 bases between the two germline ends. Germline V gene sequence: CDR1 SGHTA, CDR2 FQGNSA. This CDR3 is 14 amino acids long. The CDR3 here is CASSLVFRATEAFF. The CDR3 nucleotides read TGTGCCAGCAGCTTAGTATTCAGGGCCACTGAAGCTTTCTTT. Combining the CDR3 with reference TRBV7-2 and TRBJ1-1 gives the whole variable domain GAGVSQSPSNKVTEKGKDVELRCDPISGHTALYWYRQSLGQGLEFLIYFQGNSAPDKSGLPSDRFSAERTGGSVSTLTIQRTQQEDSAVYLCASSLVFRATEAFFGQGTRLTVV.

This clone was seen once. The chain joins TRBV6-5 to TRBJ2-7; no definite D call. The CDR3 has 14 residues. Germline loops: CDR1 MNHEY, CDR2 SVGAGI. V lost 8 bases, J lost 9 bases, and 23 bases lay in between. The CDR3 nucleotides read TGTGCCAGCCGGCCGCACAGCCAGGTGTCAGGGCAGTACTTC. Translating it yields CASRPHSQVSGQYF.

V and J are TRBV5-4 and TRBJ2-2, with a weak D call TRBD2 (5 bases). V was shortened by 0 bases and J by 5 bases, with 14 bases between the two germline ends. Germline V gene lookup returns CDR1 SGHNT and CDR2 YYREEE (reference sequence). There are 16 residues in the CDR3. This chain's CDR3 is CASSLGSTRSTGELFF. In DNA form, the CDR3 reads TGTGCCAGCAGCTTGGGCTCCACTAGAAGTACCGGGGAGCTGTTTTTT.

This sequence joins TRBV6-1 and TRBJ1-2, with 9 positions matching TRBD1. Unmatched junction bases numbered 4, after V lost 2 bases and J lost 3 bases. Germline lookup yields CDR1 MNHNS and CDR2 SASEGT. CDR3 length equals 15 residues. CDR3 coding DNA: TGTGCCAGCAGTGAAACGGGGACAGGGTACTATGGCTACACCTTC. Amino acid sequence: CASSETGTGYYGYTF.

This clone came up a few times. V usage is TRBV29-1 and J usage is TRBJ1-5; D is uncertain. Deletions cut 7 bases from V and 11 bases from J, with 15 bases between. Germline V gene data show CDR1 as SQVTM and CDR2 as ANQGSEA. The CDR3 loop spans 11 amino acids. The CDR3 loop is CSALRGGAQHF. CDR3 nucleotide sequence: TGCAGCGCCCTGCGCGGTGGAGCCCAGCATTTT.

For the CDR3, the DNA is TGCACCAGCAGCGAGACTAGCGGGAGTATGTCCTACGAGCAGTACTTC. Residues: CTSSETSGSMSYEQYF. The chain links TRBV1 to TRBJ2-7; the table's D call of TRBD2 was not tested on the DNA. TRBV1 is marked as a pseudogene. This CDR3 contains 16 residues.

This chain's CDR3 is CATSRDRVGDTQYF. CDR3 bases: TGTGCCACCAGCAGAGATCGCGTGGGGGATACGCAGTATTTT. The genes are TRBV15 and TRBJ2-3; the D is unclear. Germline V lookup: CDR1 LNHNV, CDR2 YYDKDF (reference sequence). V dropped 0 bases and J dropped 6 bases, with 10 bases sitting between them. The CDR3 has 14 amino acids.

This clone was observed at least ten times. The genes are TRBV18 and TRBJ2-2, with D possibly TRBD2 on 6 matching bases. Germline-derived CDR1 and CDR2 are KGHSH and LQKENI. V dropped 4 bases and J dropped 0 bases, with 9 bases sitting between them. CDR3 length: 15 residues. The CDR3 coding sequence is TGTGCCAGCTCACGGGAGGTGGCGAACACCGGGGAGCTGTTTTTT. It encodes CASSREVANTGELFF.

Only a few counts were recorded for this clone. This chain connects TRBV7-9 to TRBJ1-2; 7 nucleotides align to TRBD1. Germline CDR1 SEHNR, CDR2 FQNEAQ (reference sequence). The CDR3 is 15 amino acids. J lost 4 bases, V lost 0 bases, and 5 bases had no gene match. This CDR3 is CASSLAEGQFYGYTF. Written as DNA, the CDR3 is TGTGCCAGCAGCTTAGCAGAGGGACAGTTCTATGGCTACACCTTC.